This T cell receptor (beta chain) was obtained from a study of CD8+CD57+ T cells in acquired aplastic anemia. Study-wide context: Sorted CD4+ and CD8+ cells gave a mean 3.2 ug DNA, range about 0.2 to 27.4 ug. Findings and limits, study-wide: Patients and controls shared twenty-nine CD8+ CDR3 sequences, highly expressed in patients. Significant differences in CD8+ Simpson's diversity were not observed between patients and controls.

As concerns this clonotype: Its antigen is not identified.

Genomic DNA, the template, was used for profiling of the TCR beta VDJ and CDR3. TCRdb ran MiXCR on the reads and lists one entry per CDR3 protein. The sample carries 150,000 to 200,000 distinct CDR3 sequences, 64% recorded once. The V gene's germline CDR1 is LNHDA and CDR2 SQIVND (reference sequence). V shed 4 bases and J shed 6 bases, with 19 bases lying between them. This CDR3 has 15 amino acids. This sequence joins TRBV19 and TRBJ2-7; a possible D gene is TRBD2 (6 bases). The TCR was taken from a human donor with severe aplastic anemia or a healthy control (not recorded which). Specimen: sorted CD4+, CD8+, or CD8+CD57+ T cells (not recorded which) from PBMCs. The CDR3 region is CASSKAPWSSVEQYF. CDR3 bases: TGTGCCAGTAGTAAGGCCCCTTGGTCTAGCGTCGAGCAGTACTTC. Variable domain in full (rest from reference TRBV19 and TRBJ2-7): DGGITQSPKYLFRKEGQNVTLSCEQNLNHDAMYWYRQDPGQGLRLIYYSQIVNDFQKGDIAEGYSVSREKKESFPLTVTSAQKNPTAFYLCASSKAPWSSVEQYFGPGTRLTVT.